These 2 T cell receptor beta chains came from one sample sequenced in a study of blood T cells in healthy people across ages. Next came a second PCR, run for about 7 to 12 cycles, which used a sample-barcoded 5' primer along with a J-beta primer mix. TCRdb reprocessed the 5' RACE reads with MiXCR, giving one entry per CDR3 protein. The data show around 280,000 distinct CDR3 sequences, around 27% seen once. Source material: blood. These receptors were obtained from a woman aged 70-85 years in good health.

This clonotype was counted between two and nine times. This chain connects TRBV2 to TRBJ2-2, with D perhaps TRBD2 (5 bases). Trimming left V 6 bases short and J 0 bases short, with 11 bases between. Germline CDR1 SNHLY, CDR2 FYNNEI. The CDR3 has 15 amino acids. CDR3 DNA: TGTGCCAGCAGGAGGCTAGCCGCGAACACCGGGGAGCTGTTTTTT. Translating gives CASRRLAANTGELFF.

The chain joins TRBV20-1 to TRBJ1-5; D gene uncertain. CDR1 is DFQATT, CDR2 SNEGSKA, per germline (reference sequence). Trimming removed 7 bases from V and 2 bases from J, with 15 bases in between. The CDR3 is 14 residues long. The CDR3 reads CSVKGRGGNQPQHF. The CDR3 DNA is TGCAGTGTTAAAGGACGGGGAGGCAATCAGCCCCAGCATTTT.